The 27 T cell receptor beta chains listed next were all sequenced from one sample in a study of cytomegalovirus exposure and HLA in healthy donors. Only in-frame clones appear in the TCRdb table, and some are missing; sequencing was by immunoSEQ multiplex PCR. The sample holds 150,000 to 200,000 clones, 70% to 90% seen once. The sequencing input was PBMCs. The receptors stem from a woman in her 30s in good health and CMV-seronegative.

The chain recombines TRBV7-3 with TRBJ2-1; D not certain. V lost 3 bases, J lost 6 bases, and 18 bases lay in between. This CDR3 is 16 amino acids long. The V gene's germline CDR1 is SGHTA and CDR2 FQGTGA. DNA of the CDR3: TGTGCCAGCAGCTTGGGAAAGAGCGTAGGGTTCAATGAGCAGTTCTTC. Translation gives CASSLGKSVGFNEQFF.

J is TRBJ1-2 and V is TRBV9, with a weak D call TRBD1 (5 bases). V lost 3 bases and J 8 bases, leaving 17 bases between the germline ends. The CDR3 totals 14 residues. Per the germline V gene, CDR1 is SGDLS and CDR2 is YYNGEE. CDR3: CASSAGGGAIGYTF. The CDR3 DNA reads TGTGCCAGCAGCGCCGGAGGCGGGGCGATCGGCTACACCTTC.

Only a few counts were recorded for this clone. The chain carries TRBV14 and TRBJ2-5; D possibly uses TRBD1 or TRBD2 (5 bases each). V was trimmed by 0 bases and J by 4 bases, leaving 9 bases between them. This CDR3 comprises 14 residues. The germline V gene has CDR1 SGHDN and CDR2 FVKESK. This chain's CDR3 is CASSQEWGRETQYF. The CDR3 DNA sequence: TGTGCCAGCAGCCAAGAGTGGGGGAGAGAGACCCAGTACTTC.

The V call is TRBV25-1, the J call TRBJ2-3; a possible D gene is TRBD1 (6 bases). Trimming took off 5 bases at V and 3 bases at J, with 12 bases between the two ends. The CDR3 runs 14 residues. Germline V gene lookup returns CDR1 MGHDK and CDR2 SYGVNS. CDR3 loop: CASSSGQPTDTQYF. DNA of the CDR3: TGTGCCAGCAGTTCTGGACAGCCGACAGATACGCAGTATTTT.

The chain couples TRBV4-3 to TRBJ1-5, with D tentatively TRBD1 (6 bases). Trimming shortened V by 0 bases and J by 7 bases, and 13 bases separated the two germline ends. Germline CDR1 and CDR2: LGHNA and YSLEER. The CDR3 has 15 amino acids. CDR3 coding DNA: TGCGCCAGCAGCCAAGATGTAGGGGGGGACCAGCCCCAGCATTTT. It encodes CASSQDVGGDQPQHF.

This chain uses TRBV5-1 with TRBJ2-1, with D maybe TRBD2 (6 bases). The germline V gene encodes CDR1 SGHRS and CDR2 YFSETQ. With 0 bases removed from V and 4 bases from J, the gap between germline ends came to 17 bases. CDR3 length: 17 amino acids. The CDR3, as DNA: TGCGCCAGCAGCTTGGTTTCGGGGCTAGCGTATTACAATGAGCAGTTCTTC. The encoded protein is CASSLVSGLAYYNEQFF.

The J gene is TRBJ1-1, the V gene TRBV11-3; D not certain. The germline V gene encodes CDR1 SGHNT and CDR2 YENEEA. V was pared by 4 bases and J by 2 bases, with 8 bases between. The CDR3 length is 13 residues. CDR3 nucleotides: TGTGCCAGCAGCTCCGGGGTCAACACTGAAGCTTTCTTT. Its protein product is CASSSGVNTEAFF. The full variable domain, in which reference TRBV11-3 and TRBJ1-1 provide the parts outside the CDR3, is EAGVVQSPRYKIIEKKQPVAFWCNPISGHNTLYWYLQNLGQGPELLIRYENEEAVDDSQLPKDRFSAERLKGVDSTLKIQPAELGDSAVYLCASSSGVNTEAFFGQGTRLTVV.

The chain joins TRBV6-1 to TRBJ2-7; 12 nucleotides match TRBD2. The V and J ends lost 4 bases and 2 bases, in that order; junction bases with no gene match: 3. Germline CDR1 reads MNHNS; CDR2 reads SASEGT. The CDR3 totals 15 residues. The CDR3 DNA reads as TGTGCCAGCAGTGTGACTAGCGGGGGAGCCTACGAGCAGTACTTC. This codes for CASSVTSGGAYEQYF.

The chain's CDR3 is CASSSQAGKSYEQYF. The CDR3 DNA follows: TGTGCCAGCAGTTCTCAAGCGGGTAAAAGCTACGAGCAGTACTTC. The V gene is TRBV7-2, the J gene TRBJ2-7, with D possibly being TRBD2 (6 bases). CDR1 SGHTA and CDR2 FQGNSA come from the germline V gene. The CDR3 totals 15 residues. The germline V and J ends were trimmed by 6 bases and 3 bases, with 18 bases remaining between them.

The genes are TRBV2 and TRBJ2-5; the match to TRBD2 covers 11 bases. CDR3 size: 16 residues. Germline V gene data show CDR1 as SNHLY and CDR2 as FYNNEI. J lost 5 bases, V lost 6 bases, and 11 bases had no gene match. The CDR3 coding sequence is TGTGCCAGCAGATCCGGGACTAGCGGCTCCTGGGAGACCCAGTACTTC. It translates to CASRSGTSGSWETQYF.

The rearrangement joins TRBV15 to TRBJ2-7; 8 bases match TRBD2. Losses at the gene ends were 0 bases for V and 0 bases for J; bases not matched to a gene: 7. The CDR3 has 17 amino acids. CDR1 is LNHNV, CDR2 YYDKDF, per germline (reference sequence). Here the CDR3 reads CATSRDSSGVSSYEQYF. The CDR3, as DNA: TGTGCCACCAGCAGAGATAGTAGCGGGGTAAGCTCCTACGAGCAGTACTTC.

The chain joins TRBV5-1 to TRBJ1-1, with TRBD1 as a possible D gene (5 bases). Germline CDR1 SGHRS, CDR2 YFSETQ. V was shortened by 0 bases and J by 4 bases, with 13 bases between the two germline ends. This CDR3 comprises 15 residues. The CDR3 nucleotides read TGCGCCAGCAGCTTGGTTGGGGGGGTTGGCACTGAAGCTTTCTTT. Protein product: CASSLVGGVGTEAFF. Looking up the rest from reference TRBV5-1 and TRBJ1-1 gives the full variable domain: KAGVTQTPRYLIKTRGQQVTLSCSPISGHRSVSWYQQTPGQGLQFLFEYFSETQRNKGNFPGRFSGRQFSNSRSEMNVSTLELGDSALYLCASSLVGGVGTEAFFGQGTRLTVV.

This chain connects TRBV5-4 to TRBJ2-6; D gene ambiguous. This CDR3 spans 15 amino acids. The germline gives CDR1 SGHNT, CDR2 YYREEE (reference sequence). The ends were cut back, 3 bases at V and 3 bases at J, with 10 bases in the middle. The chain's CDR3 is CASSSTSGGANVLTF. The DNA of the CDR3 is TGTGCCAGCAGCTCAACATCCGGTGGGGCCAACGTCCTGACTTTC. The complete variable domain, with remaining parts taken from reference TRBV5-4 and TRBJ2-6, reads ETGVTQSPTHLIKTRGQQVTLRCSSQSGHNTVSWYQQALGQGPQFIFQYYREEENGRGNFPPRFSGLQFPNYSSELNVNALELDDSALYLCASSSTSGGANVLTFGAGSRLTVL.

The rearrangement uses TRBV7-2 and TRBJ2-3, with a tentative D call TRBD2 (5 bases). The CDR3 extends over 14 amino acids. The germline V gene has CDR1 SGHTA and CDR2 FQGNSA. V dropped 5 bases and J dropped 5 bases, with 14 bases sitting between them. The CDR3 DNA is TGTGCCAGCAGCCCCGATTCCGCGGGAGATACGCAGTATTTT. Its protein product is CASSPDSAGDTQYF.

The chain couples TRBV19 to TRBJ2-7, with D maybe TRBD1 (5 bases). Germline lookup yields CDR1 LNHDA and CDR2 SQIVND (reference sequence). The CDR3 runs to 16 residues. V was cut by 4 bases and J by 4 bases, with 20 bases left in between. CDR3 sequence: CASSKWGDSIKYEQYF. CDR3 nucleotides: TGTGCCAGTAGTAAATGGGGCGACAGCATAAAGTACGAGCAGTACTTC. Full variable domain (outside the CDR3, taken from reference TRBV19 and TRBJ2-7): DGGITQSPKYLFRKEGQNVTLSCEQNLNHDAMYWYRQDPGQGLRLIYYSQIVNDFQKGDIAEGYSVSREKKESFPLTVTSAQKNPTAFYLCASSKWGDSIKYEQYFGPGTRLTVT.

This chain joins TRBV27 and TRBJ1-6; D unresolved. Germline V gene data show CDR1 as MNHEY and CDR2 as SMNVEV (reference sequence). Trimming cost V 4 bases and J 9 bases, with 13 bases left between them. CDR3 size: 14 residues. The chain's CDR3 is CASSYEGFGSPLHF. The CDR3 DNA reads TGTGCCAGCAGTTATGAGGGTTTTGGTTCACCCCTCCACTTT.

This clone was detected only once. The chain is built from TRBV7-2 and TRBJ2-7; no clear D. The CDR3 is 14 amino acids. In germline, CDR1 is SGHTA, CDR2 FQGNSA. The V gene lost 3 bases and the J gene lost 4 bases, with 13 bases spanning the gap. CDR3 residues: CASSLVLSVYEQYF. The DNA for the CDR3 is TGTGCCAGCAGCTTGGTTTTATCCGTTTACGAGCAGTACTTC.

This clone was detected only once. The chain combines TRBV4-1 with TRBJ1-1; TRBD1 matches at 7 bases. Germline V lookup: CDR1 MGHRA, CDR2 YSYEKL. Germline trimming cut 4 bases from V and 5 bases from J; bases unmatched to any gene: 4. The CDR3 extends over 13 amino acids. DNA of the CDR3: TGCGCCAGCAGCCCACAGGGGAGGACTGAAGCTTTCTTT. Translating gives CASSPQGRTEAFF.

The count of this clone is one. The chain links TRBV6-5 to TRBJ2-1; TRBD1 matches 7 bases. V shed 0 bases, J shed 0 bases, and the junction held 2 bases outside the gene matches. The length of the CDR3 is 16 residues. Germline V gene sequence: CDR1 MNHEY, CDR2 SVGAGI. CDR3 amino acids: CASSYSGDSSYNEQFF. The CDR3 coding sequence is TGTGCCAGCAGTTACTCGGGGGACAGCTCCTACAATGAGCAGTTCTTC.

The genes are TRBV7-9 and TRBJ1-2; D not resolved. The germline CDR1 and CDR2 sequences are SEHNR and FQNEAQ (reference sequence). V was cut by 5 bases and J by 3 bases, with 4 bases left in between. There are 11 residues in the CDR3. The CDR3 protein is CASSHDYGYTF. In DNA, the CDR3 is TGTGCCAGCAGCCATGACTATGGCTACACCTTC.

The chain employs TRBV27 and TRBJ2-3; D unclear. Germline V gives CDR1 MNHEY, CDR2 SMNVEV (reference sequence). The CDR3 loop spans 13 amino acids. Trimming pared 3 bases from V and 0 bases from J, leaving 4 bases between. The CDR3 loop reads CASSFYSTDTQYF. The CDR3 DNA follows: TGTGCCAGCAGTTTCTATAGCACAGATACGCAGTATTTT.

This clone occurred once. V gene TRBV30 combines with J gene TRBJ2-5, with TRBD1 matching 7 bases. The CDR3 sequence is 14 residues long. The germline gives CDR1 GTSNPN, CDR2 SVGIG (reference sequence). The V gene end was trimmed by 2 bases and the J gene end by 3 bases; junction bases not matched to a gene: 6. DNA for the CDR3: TGTGCCTGGAGTCAAACAGGGGATAAAGAGACCCAGTACTTC. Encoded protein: CAWSQTGDKETQYF.

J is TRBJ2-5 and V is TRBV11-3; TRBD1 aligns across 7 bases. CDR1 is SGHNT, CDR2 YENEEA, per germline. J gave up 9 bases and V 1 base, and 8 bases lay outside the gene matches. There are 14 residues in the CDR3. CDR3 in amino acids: CASSLACDRVAQYF. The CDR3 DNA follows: TGTGCCAGCAGCTTAGCCTGTGACAGGGTTGCCCAGTACTTC.

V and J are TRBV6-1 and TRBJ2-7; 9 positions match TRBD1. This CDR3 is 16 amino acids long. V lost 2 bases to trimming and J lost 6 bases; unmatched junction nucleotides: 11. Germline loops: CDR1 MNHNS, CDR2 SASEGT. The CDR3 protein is CASSELPGQGRGEQYF. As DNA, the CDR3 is TGTGCCAGCAGTGAACTCCCGGGACAGGGCCGGGGCGAGCAGTACTTC.

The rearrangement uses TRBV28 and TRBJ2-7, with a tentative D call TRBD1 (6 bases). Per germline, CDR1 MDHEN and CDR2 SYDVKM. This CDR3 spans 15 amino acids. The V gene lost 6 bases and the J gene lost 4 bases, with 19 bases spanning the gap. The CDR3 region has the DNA TGTGCCAGCAGCTACCCCGGGACACCGGGATACGAGCAGTACTTC. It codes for CASSYPGTPGYEQYF.

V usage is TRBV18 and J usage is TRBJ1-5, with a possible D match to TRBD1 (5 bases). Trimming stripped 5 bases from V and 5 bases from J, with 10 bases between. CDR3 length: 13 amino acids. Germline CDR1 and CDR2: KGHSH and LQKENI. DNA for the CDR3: TGTGCCAGCTCAAGGGGTTCTCATCAGCCCCAGCATTTT. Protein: CASSRGSHQPQHF.

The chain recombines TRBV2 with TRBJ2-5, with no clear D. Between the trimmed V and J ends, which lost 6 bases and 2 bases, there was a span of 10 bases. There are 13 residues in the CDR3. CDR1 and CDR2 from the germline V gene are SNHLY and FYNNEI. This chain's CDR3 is CASRRDIQETQYF. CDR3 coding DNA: TGTGCCAGCAGGAGAGACATACAAGAGACCCAGTACTTC.